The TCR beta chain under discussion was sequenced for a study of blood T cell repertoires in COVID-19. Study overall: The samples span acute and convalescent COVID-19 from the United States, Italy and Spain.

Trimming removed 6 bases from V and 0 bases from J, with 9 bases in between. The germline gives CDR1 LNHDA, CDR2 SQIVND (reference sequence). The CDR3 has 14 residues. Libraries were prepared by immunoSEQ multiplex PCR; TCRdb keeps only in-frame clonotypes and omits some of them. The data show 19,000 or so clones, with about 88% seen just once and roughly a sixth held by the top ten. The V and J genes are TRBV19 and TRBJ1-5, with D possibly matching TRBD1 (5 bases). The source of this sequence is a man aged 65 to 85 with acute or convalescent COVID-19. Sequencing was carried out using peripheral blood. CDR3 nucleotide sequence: TGTGCCAGTAGAGGGGACTATAGCAATCAGCCCCAGCATTTT. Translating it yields CASRGDYSNQPQHF. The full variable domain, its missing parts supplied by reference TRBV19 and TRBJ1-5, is DGGITQSPKYLFRKEGQNVTLSCEQNLNHDAMYWYRQDPGQGLRLIYYSQIVNDFQKGDIAEGYSVSREKKESFPLTVTSAQKNPTAFYLCASRGDYSNQPQHFGDGTRLSIL.